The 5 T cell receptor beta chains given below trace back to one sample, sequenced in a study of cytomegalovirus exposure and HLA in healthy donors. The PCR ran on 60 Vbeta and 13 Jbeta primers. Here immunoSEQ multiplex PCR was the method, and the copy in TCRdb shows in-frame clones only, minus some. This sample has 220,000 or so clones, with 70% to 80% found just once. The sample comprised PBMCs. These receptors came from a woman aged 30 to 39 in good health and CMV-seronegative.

The CDR3 spells CASSGRSGQGLGNNSPLHF. CDR3 DNA sequence: TGTGCCAGCAGCGGAAGATCGGGACAGGGACTCGGTAATAATTCACCCCTCCACTTT. J is TRBJ1-6 and V is TRBV9; 9 bases map to TRBD1. The CDR3 sequence is 19 residues long. The V and J ends lost 3 bases and 5 bases, in that order; junction bases with no gene match: 15. The germline V gene encodes CDR1 SGDLS and CDR2 YYNGEE.

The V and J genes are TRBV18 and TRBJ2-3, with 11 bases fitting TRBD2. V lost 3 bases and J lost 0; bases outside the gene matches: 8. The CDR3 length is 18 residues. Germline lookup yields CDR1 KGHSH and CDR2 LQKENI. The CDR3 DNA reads TGTGCCAGCTCACCGATAGCGGGGGGGCCGGTGAGCACAGATACGCAGTATTTT. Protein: CASSPIAGGPVSTDTQYF.

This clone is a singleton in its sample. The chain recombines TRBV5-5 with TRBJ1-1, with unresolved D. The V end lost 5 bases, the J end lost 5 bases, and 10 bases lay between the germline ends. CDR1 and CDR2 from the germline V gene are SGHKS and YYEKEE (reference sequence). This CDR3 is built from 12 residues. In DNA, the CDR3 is TGTGCCAGCAGTCCGGGCGGGACTGAAGCTTTCTTT. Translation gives CASSPGGTEAFF. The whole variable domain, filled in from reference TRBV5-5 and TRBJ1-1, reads DAGVTQSPTHLIKTRGQQVTLRCSPISGHKSVSWYQQVLGQGPQFIFQYYEKEERGRGNFPDRFSARQFPNYSSELNVNALLLGDSALYLCASSPGGTEAFFGQGTRLTVV.

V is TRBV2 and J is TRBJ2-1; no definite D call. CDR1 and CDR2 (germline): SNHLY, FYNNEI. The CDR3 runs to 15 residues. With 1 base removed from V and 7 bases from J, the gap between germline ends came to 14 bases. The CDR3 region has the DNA TGTGCCAGCAGTGAAGGGCGGTATCTTCAGAATGAGCAGTTCTTC. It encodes CASSEGRYLQNEQFF.

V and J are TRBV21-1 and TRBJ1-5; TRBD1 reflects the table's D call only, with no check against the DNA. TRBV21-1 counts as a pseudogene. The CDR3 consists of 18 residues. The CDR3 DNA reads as TGTGCCAGCAGCCCGCCTGAGGACAGGACCCATAGCAATCAGCCCCAGCATTTT. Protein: CASSPPEDRTHSNQPQHF.